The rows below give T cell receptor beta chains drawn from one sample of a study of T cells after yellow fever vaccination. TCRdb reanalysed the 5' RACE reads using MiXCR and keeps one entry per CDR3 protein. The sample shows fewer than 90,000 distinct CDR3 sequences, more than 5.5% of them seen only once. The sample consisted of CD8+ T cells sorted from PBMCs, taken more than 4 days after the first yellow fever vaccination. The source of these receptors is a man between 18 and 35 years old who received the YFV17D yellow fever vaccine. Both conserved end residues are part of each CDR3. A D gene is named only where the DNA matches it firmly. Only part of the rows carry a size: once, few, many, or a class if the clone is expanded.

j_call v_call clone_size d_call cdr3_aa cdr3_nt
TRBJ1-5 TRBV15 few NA CATSKRGGAYQPQHF TGTGCCACCAGCAAGAGGGGGGGGGCGTATCAGCCCCAGCATTTT
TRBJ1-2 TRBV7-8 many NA CASSFVSVPGPRSGYTF TGTGCCAGCAGCTTCGTCTCGGTACCGGGACCCAGGAGTGGCTACACCTTC
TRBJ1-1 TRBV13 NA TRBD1 CASSWAGRDRAFF TGTGCCAGCAGCTGGGCCGGCCGGGACAGGGCTTTCTTT
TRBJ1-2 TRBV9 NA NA CASSADTGPNYGYTF TGTGCCAGCAGCGCCGACACAGGGCCCAACTATGGCTACACCTTC
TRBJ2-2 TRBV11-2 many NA CASSQVNTNTGELFF TGTGCCAGCAGCCAGGTGAACACAAACACCGGGGAGCTGTTTTTT
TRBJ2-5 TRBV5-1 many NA CASSFRGAWETQYF TGCGCCAGCAGCTTCCGGGGGGCCTGGGAGACCCAGTACTTC
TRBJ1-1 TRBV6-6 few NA CALDTEAFF TGTGCCCTCGACACTGAAGCTTTCTTT
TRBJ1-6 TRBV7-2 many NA CASSQSGGMNSPLHF TGTGCCAGCAGCCAAAGTGGGGGGATGAATTCACCCCTCCACTTT
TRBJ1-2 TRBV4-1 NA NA CASSRVSGTSNYGYTF TGCGCCAGCAGCCGTGTTTCTGGGACCTCCAACTATGGCTACACCTTC
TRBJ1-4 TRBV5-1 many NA CASSLGLQGREKLFF TGCGCCAGCAGCTTGGGATTGCAGGGTCGCGAAAAACTGTTTTTT
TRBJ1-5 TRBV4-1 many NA CASSQGEGLVYSNQPQHF TGCGCCAGCAGCCAAGGTGAAGGGCTGGTGTATAGCAATCAGCCCCAGCATTTT
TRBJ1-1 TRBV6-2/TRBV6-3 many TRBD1 CASSLSGGGTEAFF TGTGCCAGCAGTTTGTCAGGGGGAGGCACTGAAGCTTTCTTT
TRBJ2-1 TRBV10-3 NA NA CAISARRGLSYNEQFF TGTGCCATCAGTGCGAGGCGGGGCCTCTCCTACAATGAGCAGTTCTTC
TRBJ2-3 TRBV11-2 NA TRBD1 CASSKPGQGEYF TGTGCCAGCAGCAAACCGGGACAGGGAGAGTATTTT
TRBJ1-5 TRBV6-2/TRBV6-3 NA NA CASSYSNSQGNQPQHF TGTGCCAGCAGTTACTCGAATTCGCAGGGCAATCAGCCCCAGCATTTT
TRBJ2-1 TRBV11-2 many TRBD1 CASSPRQGDNSYNEQFF TGTGCCAGCAGCCCCCGACAGGGGGATAACTCCTACAATGAGCAGTTCTTC
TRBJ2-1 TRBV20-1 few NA CSARVSNRYEQFF TGCAGTGCTAGAGTCTCGAATAGATATGAGCAGTTCTTC
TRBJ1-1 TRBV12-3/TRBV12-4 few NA CASRHHGVPEAFF TGTGCCAGCAGGCATCACGGGGTCCCTGAAGCTTTCTTT
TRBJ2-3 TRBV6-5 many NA CASSSGPDTQYF TGTGCCAGCAGCTCAGGGCCAGATACGCAGTATTTT
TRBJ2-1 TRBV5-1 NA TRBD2 CASSSTSGGAYEQFF TGCGCCAGCAGCTCCACTAGCGGGGGGGCTTATGAGCAGTTCTTC
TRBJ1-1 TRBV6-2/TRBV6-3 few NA CASSYLGAETEAFF TGTGCCAGCAGTTATTTGGGGGCTGAGACGGAAGCTTTCTTT
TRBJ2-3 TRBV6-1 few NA CASSASGTSTDTQYF TGTGCCAGCAGTGCCTCGGGGACTAGCACAGATACGCAGTATTTT
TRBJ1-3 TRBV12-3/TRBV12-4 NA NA CASSPGTASPGNTIYF TGTGCCAGCAGTCCCGGGACCGCATCACCTGGAAACACCATATATTTT
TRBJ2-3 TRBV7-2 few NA CASSLVPTSTDTQYF TGTGCCAGCAGCTTAGTCCCCACGAGCACAGATACGCAGTATTTT
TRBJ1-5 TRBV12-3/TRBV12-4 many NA CASSFWGVNQPQHF TGTGCCAGCAGTTTTTGGGGAGTGAATCAGCCCCAGCATTTT
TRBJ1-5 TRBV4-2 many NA CASSQNRDSNQPQHF TGTGCCAGCAGCCAAAACAGGGATAGCAATCAGCCCCAGCATTTT
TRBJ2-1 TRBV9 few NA CASSVVTNEQFF TGTGCCAGCAGCGTAGTGACGAATGAGCAGTTCTTC
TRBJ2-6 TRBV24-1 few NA CATLPDGANVLTF TGTGCCACCCTCCCTGACGGGGCCAACGTCCTGACTTTC
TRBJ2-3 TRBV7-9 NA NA CASSLVGTQYF TGTGCCAGCAGCTTAGTTGGTACGCAGTATTTT
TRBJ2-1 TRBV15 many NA CATSRQQDSSYNEQFF TGTGCCACCAGCAGGCAACAGGACAGCTCCTACAATGAGCAGTTCTTC
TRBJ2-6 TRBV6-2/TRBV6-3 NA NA CASSYRRAGSGANVLTF TGTGCCAGCAGTTACCGCCGGGCCGGCTCTGGGGCCAACGTCCTGACTTTC
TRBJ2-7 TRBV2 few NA CASPYLPHGERTYEQYF TGTGCCAGCCCCTATCTTCCTCACGGGGAAAGGACCTACGAGCAGTACTTC